This T cell receptor (beta chain) was identified during a study of blood T cell repertoires in COVID-19. Study background: Samples came from the United States, Italy and Spain, spanning acute and convalescent COVID-19. The analysed material was cDNA or gDNA that came from T cells, B-cell-depleted T cells, or PBMCs.

V was cut by 2 bases and J by 3 bases, with 6 bases left in between. CDR3 length: 12 amino acids. The germline CDR1 and CDR2 sequences are GTSNPN and SVGIG (reference sequence). Authors' processing steps: Scientists estimated how many nucleated cells there were by amplifying reference gene primers. Clones were read by immunoSEQ multiplex PCR, and TCRdb kept only the in-frame ones, dropping some. V and J calls and clone size are those listed in that table; D and trimming were worked out from the DNA. The data hold 100,000 or so clones, with more than 75% observed a single time. The chain carries TRBV30 and TRBJ2-3, with D unclear. This sequence originates from a woman in her twenties or thirties with acute or convalescent COVID-19. Sequenced input: peripheral blood. The CDR3 reads CAWSIMTDTQYF. Here the CDR3 DNA reads TGTGCCTGGAGTATTATGACAGATACGCAGTATTTT.